The 27 T cell receptor beta chains presented below share a single source sample, sequenced in a study of blood T cell repertoires in COVID-19. The data were produced by immunoSEQ multiplex PCR, yet TCRdb's version contains in-frame clones alone and is incomplete. The sample has about 280,000 clones, roughly 80% seen once. The sequenced sample consisted of PBMCs or T cells enriched from blood (not recorded which). The source is a man aged 35 to 55 who had been exposed to COVID-19.

The chain combines TRBV28 with TRBJ1-1, with D unclear. Trimming took off 5 bases at V and 7 bases at J, with 23 bases between the two ends. The CDR3 has 16 residues. CDR1 MDHEN and CDR2 SYDVKM come from the germline V gene. Written as DNA, the CDR3 is TGTGCCAGCAGTCACAGTTTCCGGGGTTTGGCTATTGAAGCTTTCTTT. It translates to CASSHSFRGLAIEAFF.

The rearrangement uses TRBV19 and TRBJ2-1, with D possibly being TRBD1 (5 bases). CDR3 size: 12 residues. With 3 bases removed from V and 10 bases from J, the gap between germline ends came to 10 bases. CDR1 and CDR2 from the germline V gene are LNHDA and SQIVND (reference sequence). CDR3 nucleotide sequence: TGTGCCAGTAGTATTAAGGGGTGGGAGCAGTTCTTC. This translates into CASSIKGWEQFF.

This chain links TRBV6-5 with TRBJ1-1, with 7 bases matching TRBD1. The CDR3 spans 11 residues. The germline V gene encodes CDR1 MNHEY and CDR2 SVGAGI. V lost 7 bases, J lost 5 bases, and 1 base stayed unmatched. As DNA, the CDR3 is TGTGCCAGCACAGGGGGTACTGAAGCTTTCTTT. Its protein is CASTGGTEAFF.

This clone has a handful of counts. The V and J genes are TRBV5-1 and TRBJ1-1, with 10 nucleotides matching TRBD1. From germline, CDR1 is SGHRS and CDR2 YFSETQ. The V gene end was trimmed by 3 bases and the J gene end by 7 bases; junction bases not matched to a gene: 12. The CDR3 covers 16 residues. The CDR3 loop reads CASSSQNPGQGNEAFF. The CDR3 nucleotides read TGCGCCAGCAGCTCCCAAAACCCGGGACAGGGGAATGAAGCTTTCTTT.

The rearrangement joins TRBV2 to TRBJ1-6; D not resolved. This CDR3 comprises 19 residues. Germline CDR1 reads SNHLY; CDR2 reads FYNNEI. The V and J ends lost 0 bases and 3 bases respectively, with 18 bases between them. Here the CDR3 DNA reads TGTGCCAGCAGTGAAGCGCGTGGTCTGGTTACGTTCTATAATTCACCCCTCCACTTT. It encodes CASSEARGLVTFYNSPLHF.

This clone was detected only a few times. This chain links TRBV2 with TRBJ2-1, with TRBD2 matching 16 bases. Per germline, CDR1 SNHLY and CDR2 FYNNEI. CDR3 size: 21 residues. V dropped 6 bases and J dropped 10; count of bases not matched to a gene: 24. CDR3 bases: TGTGCCAGCAGGAAAGATCCGGGACTAGCGGGAGGGCCGGGGGCAATCGGGGAGCAGTTCTTC. Protein: CASRKDPGLAGGPGAIGEQFF.

The V and J genes are TRBV21-1 and TRBJ2-1; TRBD1 is the table's D call, not checked against the DNA. TRBV21-1 is a pseudogene locus. The CDR3 is made up of 16 amino acids. The CDR3 region is CASTEGAAGPKNEQFF. CDR3 bases: TGTGCCAGCACCGAAGGGGCAGCAGGACCTAAGAATGAGCAGTTCTTC.

The genes are TRBV24-1 and TRBJ2-2; 7 positions agree with TRBD2. V gave up 0 bases and J gave up 0 bases; unmatched junction bases: 6. CDR1 is KGHDR and CDR2 is SFDVKD in the germline V gene. This CDR3 has 18 amino acids. DNA of the CDR3: TGTGCCACCAGTGATTTGATGTCTAGCGGAACGAACACCGGGGAGCTGTTTTTT. This gives the protein CATSDLMSSGTNTGELFF.

The gene calls are TRBV5-1 and TRBJ2-1, with 9 bases identical to TRBD1. V lost 3 bases and J lost 8; bases outside the gene matches: 12. Germline V lookup: CDR1 SGHRS, CDR2 YFSETQ. This CDR3 contains 16 residues. The CDR3 nucleotides are TGCGCCAGCAGCTCCCGACAGGGGGTCTTTCTGGATGAGCAGTTCTTC. It yields the protein CASSSRQGVFLDEQFF.

The chain uses TRBV30 and TRBJ1-4, with 7 bases that match TRBD1. Germline V gene data show CDR1 as GTSNPN and CDR2 as SVGIG (reference sequence). The ends lost 4 bases at V and 8 bases at J; junction bases unmatched: 7. This CDR3 is 13 amino acids long. DNA of the CDR3: TGTGCCTGGAATCGACAGGGACCAGAAAAACTGTTTTTT. It specifies CAWNRQGPEKLFF.

The chain links TRBV11-2 to TRBJ2-7; 7 bases agree with TRBD1. Germline CDR1 reads SGHAT; CDR2 reads FQNNGV. The CDR3 loop spans 16 amino acids. V shed 2 bases and J 4 bases; nucleotides not matched to a gene: 11. In DNA form, the CDR3 reads TGTGCCAGCAGCTTAAGTACCGGGACAGCCATTTACGAGCAGTACTTC. This translates into CASSLSTGTAIYEQYF.

The V gene is TRBV11-2, the J gene TRBJ2-5, with 14 bases lining up with TRBD2. CDR1 SGHAT and CDR2 FQNNGV come from the germline V gene. The CDR3 totals 16 residues. V dropped 4 bases and J dropped 1; count of bases not matched to a gene: 2. The CDR3 spells CASSSGLAGAQETQYF. The CDR3, as DNA: TGTGCCAGCAGCTCGGGACTAGCGGGGGCCCAAGAGACCCAGTACTTC.

In this sample, this clone turned up a few times. The chain is built from TRBV10-2 and TRBJ1-4; maybe TRBD1 (5 bases). This CDR3 contains 15 residues. Trimming took off 2 bases at V and 7 bases at J, with 14 bases between the two ends. The germline V gene encodes CDR1 WSHSY and CDR2 SAAADI. The CDR3 here is CASSEPTERGEKLFF. The CDR3 DNA reads TGCGCCAGCAGTGAGCCGACAGAAAGGGGTGAAAAACTGTTTTTT.

The CDR3 coding sequence is TGTGCCAGTAGTATAACGGACAGGGGCCCCGGGGAGCTGTTTTTT. It yields the protein CASSITDRGPGELFF. The genes are TRBV19 and TRBJ2-2; the match to TRBD1 covers 9 bases. From germline, CDR1 is LNHDA and CDR2 SQIVND (reference sequence). This CDR3 region has 15 residues. The V and J ends lost 2 bases and 6 bases, in that order; junction bases with no gene match: 4.

This chain joins TRBV5-6 and TRBJ2-5, with D tentatively TRBD1 (6 bases). V was pared by 5 bases and J by 4 bases, with 12 bases between. Germline lookup yields CDR1 SGHDT and CDR2 YYEEEE. CDR3 length: 13 residues. The CDR3 nucleotides are TGTGCCAGCAGTCCAACAGGGCTAGAGACCCAGTACTTC. Translation gives CASSPTGLETQYF.

With respect to this clone: Distinct nucleotide sequences in the sample also encode this CDR3. The CDR3 bases are TGTGCCAGCAGTGGGACAGGCAATCAGCCCCAGCATTTT. Protein: CASSGTGNQPQHF. The rearrangement joins TRBV12-3 or TRBV12-4 to TRBJ1-5, with TRBD1 matching 7 bases. The CDR3 has 13 amino acids. The trim removed 5 bases at V and 2 bases at J, leaving 0 bases unmatched.

This chain joins TRBV9 and TRBJ1-6, with a tentative D call TRBD1 (5 bases). Germline V lookup: CDR1 SGDLS, CDR2 YYNGEE. The CDR3 is 15 amino acids. V lost 0 bases and J lost 8, with 12 bases in between. CDR3 DNA sequence: TGTGCCAGCAGCGTAGAGTCAGGAGGGGATTCACCCCTCCACTTT. Residues: CASSVESGGDSPLHF.

This clone was seen a few times. The chain joins TRBV12-5 to TRBJ1-2; 8 nucleotides align to TRBD1. Losses at the gene ends were 7 bases for V and 4 bases for J; bases not matched to a gene: 5. The CDR3 covers 13 residues. CDR1 is LGHNT, CDR2 FRNRAP, per germline. Here the CDR3 DNA reads TGTGCTAGTGAGACCGGGACAGGCTATGGCTACACCTTC. It encodes CASETGTGYGYTF. The full variable domain, completed using reference TRBV12-5 and TRBJ1-2, is DARVTQTPRHKVTEMGQEVTMRCQPILGHNTVFWYRQTMMQGLELLAYFRNRAPLDDSGMPKDRFSAEMPDATLATLKIQPSEPRDSAVYFCASETGTGYGYTFGSGTRLTVV.

This clone was detected only once. V is TRBV5-1 and J is TRBJ2-7, with D tentatively TRBD2 (6 bases). The germline V gene has CDR1 SGHRS and CDR2 YFSETQ. V was shortened by 0 bases and J by 5 bases, with 18 bases between the two germline ends. This CDR3 comprises 16 residues. The CDR3 loop reads CASSLDLAQGGNEQYF. CDR3 in DNA: TGCGCCAGCAGCTTGGATCTCGCCCAGGGAGGCAACGAGCAGTACTTC.

The chain combines TRBV27 with TRBJ2-1; TRBD1 matches 8 bases. From germline, CDR1 is MNHEY and CDR2 SMNVEV (reference sequence). CDR3 length equals 16 residues. Trimming at V came to 5 bases and at J to 4 bases, leaving 10 bases not matched to a gene. The DNA of the CDR3 is TGTGCCAGCAGTGCAGCCGGGACAGGTGCGTACAATGAGCAGTTCTTC. The encoded protein is CASSAAGTGAYNEQFF.

This chain connects TRBV11-3 to TRBJ1-2; D uncertain. Trimming removed 1 base from V and 4 bases from J, with 4 bases in between. The CDR3 sequence is 12 residues long. Per the germline V gene, CDR1 is SGHNT and CDR2 is YENEEA. The CDR3 region has the DNA TGTGCCAGCAGCTTAGGCAGCTATGGCTACACCTTC. It yields the protein CASSLGSYGYTF.

V is TRBV6-1 and J is TRBJ1-5; no reliable D call. The germline V gene encodes CDR1 MNHNS and CDR2 SASEGT. CDR3 size: 13 residues. The V end was cut by 1 base, the J end by 3 bases, with 4 bases between. The DNA of the CDR3 is TGTGCCAGCAGTGAAGTATTCAATCAGCCCCAGCATTTT. This sequence encodes CASSEVFNQPQHF.

The table lists this clone with many counts. This chain links TRBV11-3 with TRBJ1-1, with no clear D. The CDR3 length is 13 residues. CDR1 and CDR2 (germline): SGHNT, YENEEA. The V and J ends lost 2 bases and 5 bases respectively, with 9 bases between them. CDR3 DNA sequence: TGTGCCAGCAGCTTAAAATTCGTAACTGAAGCTTTCTTT. Protein product: CASSLKFVTEAFF. The full variable domain, rest sourced from reference TRBV11-3 and TRBJ1-1, is EAGVVQSPRYKIIEKKQPVAFWCNPISGHNTLYWYLQNLGQGPELLIRYENEEAVDDSQLPKDRFSAERLKGVDSTLKIQPAELGDSAVYLCASSLKFVTEAFFGQGTRLTVV.

The chain couples TRBV7-9 to TRBJ1-1; D might be TRBD1 (6 bases). The CDR3 is 12 residues long. Trimming pared 5 bases from V and 6 bases from J, leaving 10 bases between. Germline values: CDR1 SEHNR, CDR2 FQNEAQ (reference sequence). The CDR3 protein is CASSLDRSEAFF. The CDR3 bases are TGTGCCAGCAGCCTCGACAGGTCTGAAGCTTTCTTT. Looking up the rest from reference TRBV7-9 and TRBJ1-1 gives the full variable domain: DTGVSQNPRHKITKRGQNVTFRCDPISEHNRLYWYRQTLGQGPEFLTYFQNEAQLEKSRLLSDRFSAERPKGSFSTLEIQRTEQGDSAMYLCASSLDRSEAFFGQGTRLTVV.

The chain recombines TRBV5-1 with TRBJ2-3, with D maybe TRBD1 (6 bases). The ends were cut back, 0 bases at V and 0 bases at J, with 14 bases in the middle. Germline CDR1 and CDR2: SGHRS and YFSETQ. The CDR3 covers 17 residues. CDR3 sequence: CASSLVMTGPSTDTQYF. CDR3 nucleotide sequence: TGCGCCAGCAGCTTGGTGATGACAGGACCTAGCACAGATACGCAGTATTTT. The variable domain in full, completed from reference TRBV5-1 and TRBJ2-3, reads KAGVTQTPRYLIKTRGQQVTLSCSPISGHRSVSWYQQTPGQGLQFLFEYFSETQRNKGNFPGRFSGRQFSNSRSEMNVSTLELGDSALYLCASSLVMTGPSTDTQYFGPGTRLTVL.

The chain joins TRBV7-8 to TRBJ2-3, with TRBD1 identical over 7 bases. The CDR3 spans 17 residues. Germline CDR1 is SGHVS and CDR2 is FQNEAQ. V lost 5 bases and J lost 1; bases outside the gene matches: 12. CDR3 bases: TGTGCCAGCAGCACCCACCGGGACAGCGGTCGCACAGATACGCAGTATTTT. Protein: CASSTHRDSGRTDTQYF.

V gene TRBV27 combines with J gene TRBJ1-2; TRBD1 agrees at 7 bases. The CDR3 sequence is 15 residues long. Trimming cost V 5 bases and J 6 bases; bases outside gene matches: 12. Germline assignment: CDR1 MNHEY and CDR2 SMNVEV (reference sequence). CDR3 sequence: CASSPLRRGRHGYTF. As DNA, the CDR3 is TGTGCCAGCAGTCCCCTCAGGAGGGGGCGCCATGGCTACACCTTC.